This is a list of T cell receptor beta chains from one sample in a study of blood T cell repertoires in COVID-19. The data were produced by immunoSEQ multiplex PCR, yet TCRdb's version contains in-frame clones alone and is incomplete. This sample has around 300,000 clones, with roughly nine tenths found just once. The sequenced sample consisted of peripheral blood. All receptors come from a woman aged 25 to 39 with COVID-19, enrolled during active disease. Both conserved end residues are part of each CDR3. The D gene is left open where the match is weak.

d_call	j_call	v_call	cdr3_nt	cdr3_aa
TRBD1	TRBJ1-1	TRBV11-1	TGTGCCAGCAGCTTGATACAGGGGAGAGGAAGCACTGAAGCTTTCTTT	CASSLIQGRGSTEAFF
-	TRBJ1-1	TRBV23-1	TGCGCCAGCGGCAACACTGAAGCTTTCTTT	CASGNTEAFF
-	TRBJ2-5	TRBV5-1	TGCGCCAGCAGCTCGGGGTCCCAAGAGACCCAGTACTTC	CASSSGSQETQYF
TRBD2	TRBJ2-3	TRBV2	TGTGCCAGCAGCCAACCTAGCGGAAGCACAGATACGCAGTATTTT	CASSQPSGSTDTQYF
TRBD2	TRBJ2-1	TRBV28	TGTGCCAGCAGTCCCATCCCCCCCCCACTAGCGGGACGGAATGAGCAGTTCTTC	CASSPIPPPLAGRNEQFF
-	TRBJ1-2	TRBV6-5	TGTGCCAGCAGGCCTACAGGGTCCTCAAACTATGGCTACACCTTC	CASRPTGSSNYGYTF
TRBD2	TRBJ2-2	TRBV7-7	TGTGCCAGCAGCTTAGGGTCGCGGGGGGTCCCCAACACCGGGGAGCTGTTTTTT	CASSLGSRGVPNTGELFF
-	TRBJ2-1	TRBV11-3	TGTGCCAGCAGCTTAGCTTTCGGCGGTACCTACAATGAGCAGTTCTTC	CASSLAFGGTYNEQFF
-	TRBJ2-3	TRBV30	TGTGCCGGGGAGGGCGGGAGCAGGGGAGATACGCAGTATTTT	CAGEGGSRGDTQYF
-	TRBJ2-6	TRBV6-1	TGTGCCAGCAGTGATCGGGAGCGGGACATACTTTCCTCTGGGGCCAACGTCCTGACTTTC	CASSDRERDILSSGANVLTF
TRBD1	TRBJ2-1	TRBV4-1	TGCGCCAGCAGCCAAGTGGGGACAGGGAGGATCAATGAGCAGTTCTTC	CASSQVGTGRINEQFF
-	TRBJ2-3	TRBV30	TGTGCCTGGAGTGTGGGGGACTCTAGCACAGATACGCAGTATTTT	CAWSVGDSSTDTQYF
-	TRBJ2-7	TRBV10-2	TGCGCCAGCAGTGTTGGAGGGTTCTACGAGCAGTACTTC	CASSVGGFYEQYF
-	TRBJ1-2	TRBV5-1	TGCGCCAGCAGCTGGGGCCCTCAGGGGTCTAACTATGGCTACACCTTC	CASSWGPQGSNYGYTF
TRBD1	TRBJ1-2	TRBV27	TGTGCCAGCAGGTTCTTACAGGGGGGCTACACCTTC	CASRFLQGGYTF
TRBD2	TRBJ2-1	TRBV11-2	TGTGCCAGCAGCTTAATCAATAGCGGGAGGGAGCAGTTCTTC	CASSLINSGREQFF
TRBD1	TRBJ1-2	TRBV11-2	TGTGCCAGCAGCTCTCTTCGGGACAGGGGATGGGGCTACACCTTC	CASSSLRDRGWGYTF